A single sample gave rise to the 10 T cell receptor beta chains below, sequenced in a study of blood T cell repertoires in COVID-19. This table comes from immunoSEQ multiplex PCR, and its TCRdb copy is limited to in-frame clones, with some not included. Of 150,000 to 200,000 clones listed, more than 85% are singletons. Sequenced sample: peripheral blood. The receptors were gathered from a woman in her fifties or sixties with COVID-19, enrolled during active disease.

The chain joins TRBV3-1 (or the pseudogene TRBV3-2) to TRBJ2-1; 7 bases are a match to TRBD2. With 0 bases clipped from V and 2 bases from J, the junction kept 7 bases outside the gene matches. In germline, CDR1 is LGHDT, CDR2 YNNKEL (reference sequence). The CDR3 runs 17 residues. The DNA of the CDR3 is TGTGCCAGCAGCCAAGATCTCTGGGGACTACCCTACAATGAGCAGTTCTTC. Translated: CASSQDLWGLPYNEQFF.

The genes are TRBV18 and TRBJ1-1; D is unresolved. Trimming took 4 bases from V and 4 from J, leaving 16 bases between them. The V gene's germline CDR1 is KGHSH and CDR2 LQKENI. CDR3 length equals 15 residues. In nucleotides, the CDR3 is TGTGCCAGCTCACATGAGACTAACGATGCCACTGAAGCTTTCTTT. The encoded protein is CASSHETNDATEAFF.

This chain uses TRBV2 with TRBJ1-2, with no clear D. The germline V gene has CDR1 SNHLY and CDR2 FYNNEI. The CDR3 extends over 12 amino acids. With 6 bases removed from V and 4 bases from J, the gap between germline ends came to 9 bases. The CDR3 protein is CASSAPGYGYTF. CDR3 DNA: TGTGCCAGCAGCGCCCCGGGCTATGGCTACACCTTC.

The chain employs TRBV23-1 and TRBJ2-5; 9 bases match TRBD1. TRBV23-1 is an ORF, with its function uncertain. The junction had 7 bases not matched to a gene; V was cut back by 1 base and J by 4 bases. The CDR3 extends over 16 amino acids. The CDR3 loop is CASSQWDRVPIETQYF. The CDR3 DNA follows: TGCGCCAGCAGTCAATGGGACAGGGTGCCGATAGAGACCCAGTACTTC.

The CDR3 nucleotides read TGTGCCAGCAGCGTAGACCTGAGTGGAGATACGCAGTATTTT. Translating it yields CASSVDLSGDTQYF. The chain has TRBV9 and TRBJ2-3; D unresolved. V was cut by 0 bases and J by 5 bases, with 10 bases left in between. CDR1 SGDLS and CDR2 YYNGEE come from the germline V gene. The CDR3 is 14 amino acids.

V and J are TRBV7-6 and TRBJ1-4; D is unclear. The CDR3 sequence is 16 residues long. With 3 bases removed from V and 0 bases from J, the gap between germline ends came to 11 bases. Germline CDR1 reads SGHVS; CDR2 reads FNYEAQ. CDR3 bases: TGTGCCAGCAGCTTTACGGTCGGTGCAACTAATGAAAAACTGTTTTTT. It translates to CASSFTVGATNEKLFF.

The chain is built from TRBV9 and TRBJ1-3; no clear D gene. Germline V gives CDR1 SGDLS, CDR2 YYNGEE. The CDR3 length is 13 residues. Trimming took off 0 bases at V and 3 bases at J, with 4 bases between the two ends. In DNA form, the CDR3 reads TGTGCCAGCAGCGTAGATCTTGGAAACACCATATATTTT. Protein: CASSVDLGNTIYF.

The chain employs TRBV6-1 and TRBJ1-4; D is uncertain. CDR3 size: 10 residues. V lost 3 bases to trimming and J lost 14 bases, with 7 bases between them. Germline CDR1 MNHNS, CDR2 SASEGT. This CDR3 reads CASSDYGLFF. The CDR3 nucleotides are TGTGCCAGCAGTGATTACGGTCTGTTTTTT.

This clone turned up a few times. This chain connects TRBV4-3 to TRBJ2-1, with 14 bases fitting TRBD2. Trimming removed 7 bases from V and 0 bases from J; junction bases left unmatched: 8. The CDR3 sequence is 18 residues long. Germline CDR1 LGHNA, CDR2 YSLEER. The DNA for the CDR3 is TGCGCCAGCATCAGACTAGCGGGGGGGCGGAGCTCCTACAATGAGCAGTTCTTC. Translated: CASIRLAGGRSSYNEQFF.

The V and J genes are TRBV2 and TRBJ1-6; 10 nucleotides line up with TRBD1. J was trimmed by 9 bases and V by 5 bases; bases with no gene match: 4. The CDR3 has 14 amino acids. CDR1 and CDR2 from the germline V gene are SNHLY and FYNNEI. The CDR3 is CASSMGQGFSPLHF. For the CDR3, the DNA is TGTGCCAGCAGTATGGGACAGGGGTTTTCACCCCTCCACTTT.